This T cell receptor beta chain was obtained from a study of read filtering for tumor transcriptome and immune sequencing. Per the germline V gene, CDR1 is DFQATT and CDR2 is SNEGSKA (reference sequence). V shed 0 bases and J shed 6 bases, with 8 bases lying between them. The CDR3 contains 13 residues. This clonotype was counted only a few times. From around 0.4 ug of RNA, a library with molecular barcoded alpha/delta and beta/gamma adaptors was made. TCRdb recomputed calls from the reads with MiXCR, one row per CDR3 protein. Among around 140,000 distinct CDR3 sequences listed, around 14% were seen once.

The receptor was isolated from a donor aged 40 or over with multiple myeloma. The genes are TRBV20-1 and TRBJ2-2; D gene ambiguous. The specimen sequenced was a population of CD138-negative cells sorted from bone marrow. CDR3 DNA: TGCAGTGCTAGAGACTATGGGGCCGGGGAGCTGTTTTTT. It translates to CSARDYGAGELFF.